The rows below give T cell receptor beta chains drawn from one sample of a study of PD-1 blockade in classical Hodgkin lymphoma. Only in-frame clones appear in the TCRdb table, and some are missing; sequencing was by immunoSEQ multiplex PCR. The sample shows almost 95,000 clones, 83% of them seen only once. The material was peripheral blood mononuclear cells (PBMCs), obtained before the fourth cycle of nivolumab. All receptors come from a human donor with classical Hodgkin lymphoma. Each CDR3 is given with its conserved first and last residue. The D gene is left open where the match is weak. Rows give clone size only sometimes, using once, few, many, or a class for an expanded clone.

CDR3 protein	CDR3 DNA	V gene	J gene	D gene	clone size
CASARLAGSTGELFF	TGTGCCAGCGCAAGACTAGCGGGATCTACCGGGGAGCTGTTTTTT	TRBV6-6	TRBJ2-2	TRBD2	-
CASSSPGHNSYEQYF	TGTGCCAGTAGTAGCCCGGGACACAACTCCTACGAGCAGTACTTC	TRBV19	TRBJ2-7	-	few
CASSLTPGGSFGNTIYF	TGTGCCAGCAGCTTGACCCCAGGGGGATCCTTTGGAAACACCATATATTTT	TRBV7-2	TRBJ1-3	TRBD1	once
CASSESGSTDTQYF	TGTGCCAGCAGTGAGAGCGGGAGCACAGATACGCAGTATTTT	TRBV6-5	TRBJ2-3	-	once
CASGLQGADTQYF	TGTGCTAGTGGTTTACAGGGGGCAGATACGCAGTATTTT	TRBV12-5	TRBJ2-3	TRBD1	-
CASSLGESSRLQETQYF	TGCGCCAGCAGCTTGGGTGAGAGTTCCCGGCTTCAAGAGACCCAGTACTTC	TRBV5-1	TRBJ2-5	-	-
CASSIGQGVNIQYF	TGTGCCAGTAGTATCGGACAGGGAGTAAACATTCAGTACTTC	TRBV19	TRBJ2-4	TRBD1	-
CASSVGLAGAGEQFF	TGTGCCAGCAGCGTAGGGTTGGCGGGAGCGGGTGAGCAGTTCTTC	TRBV9	TRBJ2-1	TRBD2	-
CASSLRRDGEKLFF	TGTGCCAGCAGTTTACGCAGGGACGGGGAAAAACTGTTTTTT	TRBV27	TRBJ1-4	-	few
CASSVGGGAYNEQFF	TGTGCCAGCAGCGTAGGAGGGGGAGCCTACAATGAGCAGTTCTTC	TRBV9	TRBJ2-1	-	-
CAISETGVTNQPQHF	TGTGCCATCAGTGAGACGGGGGTCACCAATCAGCCCCAGCATTTT	TRBV10-3	TRBJ1-5	-	few
CASSFPPQPQHF	TGTGCCAGCAGTTTTCCACCTCAGCCCCAGCATTTT	TRBV28	TRBJ1-5	-	-
CASSPQVGSWETQYF	TGTGCCAGCAGCCCCCAGGTGGGGAGTTGGGAGACCCAGTACTTC	TRBV7-9	TRBJ2-5	-	-
CASSQAPSGSLQETQYF	TGCGCCAGCAGCCAAGCTCCTAGCGGGAGCCTCCAAGAGACCCAGTACTTC	TRBV4-1	TRBJ2-5	TRBD2	many
CASSLLGSGDEQYF	TGTGCCAGCAGTTTATTAGGGTCGGGCGACGAGCAGTACTTC	TRBV28	TRBJ2-7	-	few
CASSGHRQGTDEKLFF	TGTGCCAGCAGTGGACACAGACAGGGAACGGATGAAAAACTGTTTTTT	TRBV6-1	TRBJ1-4	TRBD1	-
CASSEVGRDGYTF	TGTGCCAGCAGTGAAGTAGGCAGGGATGGCTACACCTTC	TRBV25-1	TRBJ1-2	-	-
CASSRRALGYNEQFF	TGTGCCAGCAGCCGCCGCGCCCTTGGCTACAATGAGCAGTTCTTC	TRBV11-3	TRBJ2-1	-	-
CASSTSGSSSYNEQFF	TGTGCCAGTAGTACTAGCGGGAGTAGCTCCTACAATGAGCAGTTCTTC	TRBV19	TRBJ2-1	TRBD2	-
CASSLGLAGVENIQYF	TGTGCCAGCAGCTTGGGACTAGCGGGTGTGGAAAACATTCAGTACTTC	TRBV5-4	TRBJ2-4	TRBD2	-
CASSLAVGAKNIQYF	TGTGCCAGCAGTCTAGCAGTTGGGGCCAAAAACATTCAGTACTTC	TRBV5-6	TRBJ2-4	-	-
CASSPRGGGPGEQYF	TGTGCCAGCAGCCCGAGAGGGGGAGGACCTGGGGAGCAGTACTTC	TRBV9	TRBJ2-7	-	-
CASSSAWGLAYEQYF	TGTGCCAGCAGCTCAGCTTGGGGCCTCGCCTACGAGCAGTACTTC	TRBV7-2	TRBJ2-7	-	-
CASSLAGGAEQYF	TGTGCCAGCAGCTTAGCGGGAGGGGCCGAGCAGTACTTC	TRBV7-3	TRBJ2-7	TRBD2	-
CASSLGGALNYGYTF	TGCGCCAGCAGCTTGGGCGGGGCCCTTAACTATGGCTACACCTTC	TRBV5-1	TRBJ1-2	-	-
CASSGVGRTTEAFF	TGTGCCAGCTCCGGGGTGGGCCGAACCACTGAAGCTTTCTTT	TRBV5-6	TRBJ1-1	-	-
CASSPNAGNEQFF	TGTGCCAGCAGCCCGAATGCGGGAAATGAGCAGTTCTTC	TRBV7-3	TRBJ2-1	-	-
CAIGVAGGVDTQYF	TGTGCCATCGGTGTAGCGGGAGGGGTCGATACGCAGTATTTT	TRBV10-3	TRBJ2-3	TRBD2	-
CASSPTGGRSPYEQYF	TGTGCCAGCAGCCCAACCGGAGGGAGAAGCCCCTACGAGCAGTACTTC	TRBV7-2	TRBJ2-7	-	-
CSVEGRDPGTGGNTIYF	TGCAGCGTTGAGGGTCGGGACCCCGGAACTGGGGGAAACACCATATATTTT	TRBV29-1	TRBJ1-3	-	-
CAWSKQGLETQYF	TGTGCCTGGAGTAAACAGGGGTTGGAGACCCAGTACTTC	TRBV30	TRBJ2-5	TRBD1	-
CASSSRVASVADTQYF	TGTGCCAGCAGCTCCCGTGTAGCTTCGGTGGCAGATACGCAGTATTTT	TRBV5-4	TRBJ2-3	-	-
CASSTGTSGLEQYF	TGTGCCAGCAGTACCGGGACTAGCGGGCTAGAGCAGTACTTC	TRBV5-5	TRBJ2-7	TRBD2	-
CASSSWTETEAFF	TGTGCCAGTAGTTCGTGGACAGAGACTGAAGCTTTCTTT	TRBV19	TRBJ1-1	-	-
CAISGGLAGGNQETQYF	TGTGCCATCAGTGGGGGACTAGCGGGGGGCAACCAAGAGACCCAGTACTTC	TRBV10-3	TRBJ2-5	TRBD2	-
CASSEGRLINTIYF	TGTGCCAGCAGCGAGGGCAGGTTGATAAACACCATATATTTT	TRBV7-9	TRBJ1-3	-	few
CASSQLRTGVSGNTIYF	TGCGCCAGCAGCCAATTACGGACAGGGGTCTCTGGAAACACCATATATTTT	TRBV4-1	TRBJ1-3	TRBD1	-
CASSPGQGWIYGYTF	TGTGCCAGCAGCCCGGGACAAGGATGGATCTATGGCTACACCTTC	TRBV14	TRBJ1-2	-	few
CASSPGGGRAINEQFF	TGCGCCAGCAGCCCTGGGGGCGGGAGGGCCATCAATGAGCAGTTCTTC	TRBV5-1	TRBJ2-1	TRBD2	once
CASSLGGQGDEQYF	TGTGCCAGCAGCTTAGGGGGACAGGGAGATGAGCAGTACTTC	TRBV11-2	TRBJ2-7	TRBD1	-
CASSPTADNQPQHF	TGTGCCAGCTCACCCACAGCGGACAATCAGCCCCAGCATTTT	TRBV18	TRBJ1-5	-	-
CAWSVRGWGTVTTGELFF	TGTGCCTGGAGTGTACGGGGATGGGGGACAGTAACGACCGGGGAGCTGTTTTTT	TRBV30	TRBJ2-2	TRBD1	-
CASSRQGQPSYEQYF	TGCGCCAGCAGCCGCCAGGGACAACCCTCCTACGAGCAGTACTTC	TRBV4-3	TRBJ2-7	-	-
CASSLFGMGEEGYTF	TGTGCCAGCAGCTTATTTGGTATGGGGGAAGAAGGCTACACCTTC	TRBV7-9	TRBJ1-2	-	-
CAWSGKDRGETQYF	TGTGCCTGGAGTGGTAAGGACAGGGGTGAGACCCAGTACTTC	TRBV30	TRBJ2-5	TRBD1	-